A selection of T cell receptor beta chains follows, all from one sample in a study of blood T cell repertoires in COVID-19. Using immunoSEQ multiplex PCR, the repertoire was profiled, and TCRdb retains in-frame clones only, with some absent. Counted here are about 63,000 clones, roughly 85% occurring once; the ten biggest clones make up around 30%. Input material: peripheral blood. The receptors shown here come from a human donor in a cohort sampled during active COVID-19. Each CDR3 is given with its conserved first and last residue. Each record gives: D gene, clone size, V gene, J gene, CDR3 DNA, CDR3 protein. The D gene is left open where the match is weak. Expanded clones get a size class; other rows say once, few or many, or leave the size out.

D: TRBD2
size: once
V: TRBV19
J: TRBJ2-7
DNA: TGTGCCAGTAGTATTCTAGCGGGGGAATACGAGCAGTACTTC
CDR3: CASSILAGEYEQYF

D: .
size: .
V: TRBV7-7
J: TRBJ2-2
DNA: TGTGCCAGCAGCTCCCTGGGGACATCCACCGGGGAGCTGTTTTTT
CDR3: CASSSLGTSTGELFF

D: TRBD1
size: .
V: TRBV19
J: TRBJ2-5
DNA: TGTGCCAGTAGTCTCGCTAGGGACAGGAAAGAGACCCAGTACTTC
CDR3: CASSLARDRKETQYF

D: .
size: once
V: TRBV10-1
J: TRBJ2-7
DNA: TGCGCCAGCAGTGACGGGGTCGTGCAGTACTTC
CDR3: CASSDGVVQYF

D: TRBD1
size: once
V: TRBV10-3
J: TRBJ1-4
DNA: TGTGCCATTGGACAGGCGGACGAAAAACTGTTTTTT
CDR3: CAIGQADEKLFF

D: .
size: once
V: TRBV11-2
J: TRBJ2-3
DNA: TGTGCCAGCAGCTTTTGGGGCGGAGGGGGGGGAGATACGCAGTATTTT
CDR3: CASSFWGGGGGDTQYF

D: TRBD2
size: .
V: TRBV15
J: TRBJ2-1
DNA: TGTGCCACCAGCAGGGGACTAGCGGGGCCTTACAATGAGCAGTTCTTC
CDR3: CATSRGLAGPYNEQFF

D: .
size: .
V: TRBV18
J: TRBJ1-1
DNA: TGTGCCAGCTCACCCAGGACGGACTTTGAAGCTTTCTTT
CDR3: CASSPRTDFEAFF

D: TRBD1
size: .
V: TRBV30
J: TRBJ2-7
DNA: TGTGCCTCCCAGACAGGGCCCGAGCAGTACTTC
CDR3: CASQTGPEQYF

D: .
size: .
V: TRBV29-1
J: TRBJ2-7
DNA: TGCAGCGCTTCGGGACTCGATCGAAAGCAGTACTTC
CDR3: CSASGLDRKQYF

D: TRBD2
size: .
V: TRBV7-3
J: TRBJ2-1
DNA: TGTGCCAGCAGCGCTACCCCGAGGACGGCTAGCGGCTCCTACAATGAGCAGTTCTTC
CDR3: CASSATPRTASGSYNEQFF

D: .
size: .
V: TRBV30
J: TRBJ1-5
DNA: TGTGCCTGGAGTTTTCGGGGTCAGCCCCAGCATTTT
CDR3: CAWSFRGQPQHF

D: .
size: .
V: TRBV27
J: TRBJ2-6
DNA: TGTGCCAGCAGTCCCCACAGGGCTGGGGCCAACGTCCTGACTTTC
CDR3: CASSPHRAGANVLTF